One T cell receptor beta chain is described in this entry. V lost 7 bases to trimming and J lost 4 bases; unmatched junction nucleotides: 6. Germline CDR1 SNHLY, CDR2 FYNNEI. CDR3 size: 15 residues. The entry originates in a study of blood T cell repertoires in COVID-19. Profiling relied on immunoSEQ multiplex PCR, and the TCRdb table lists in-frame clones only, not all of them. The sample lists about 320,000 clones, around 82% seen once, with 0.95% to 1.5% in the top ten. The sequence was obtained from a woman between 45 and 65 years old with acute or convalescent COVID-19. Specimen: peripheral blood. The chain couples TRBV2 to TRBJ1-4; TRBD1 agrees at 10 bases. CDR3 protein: CASNRQGAINEKLFF. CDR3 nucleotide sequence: TGTGCCAGCAACCGACAGGGGGCCATTAATGAAAAACTGTTTTTT. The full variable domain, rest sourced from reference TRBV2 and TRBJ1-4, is EPEVTQTPSHQVTQMGQEVILRCVPISNHLYFYWYRQILGQKVEFLVSFYNNEISEKSEIFDDQFSVERPDGSNFTLKIRSTKLEDSAMYFCASNRQGAINEKLFFGSGTQLSVL.